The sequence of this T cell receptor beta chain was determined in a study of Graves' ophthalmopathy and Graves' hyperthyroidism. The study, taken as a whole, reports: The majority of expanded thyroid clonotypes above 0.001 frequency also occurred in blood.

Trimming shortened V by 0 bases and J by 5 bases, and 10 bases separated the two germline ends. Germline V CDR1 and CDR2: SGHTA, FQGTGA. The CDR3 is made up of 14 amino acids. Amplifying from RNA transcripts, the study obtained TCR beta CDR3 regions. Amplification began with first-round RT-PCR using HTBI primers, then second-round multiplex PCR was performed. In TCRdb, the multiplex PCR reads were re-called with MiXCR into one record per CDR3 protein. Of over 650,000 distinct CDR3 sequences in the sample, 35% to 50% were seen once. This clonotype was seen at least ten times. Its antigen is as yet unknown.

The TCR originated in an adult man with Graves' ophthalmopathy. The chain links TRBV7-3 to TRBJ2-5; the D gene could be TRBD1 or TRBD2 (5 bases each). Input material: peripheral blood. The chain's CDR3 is CASSLTGTGETQYF. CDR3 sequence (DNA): TGTGCCAGCAGCTTAACCGGGACGGGGGAGACCCAGTACTTC.